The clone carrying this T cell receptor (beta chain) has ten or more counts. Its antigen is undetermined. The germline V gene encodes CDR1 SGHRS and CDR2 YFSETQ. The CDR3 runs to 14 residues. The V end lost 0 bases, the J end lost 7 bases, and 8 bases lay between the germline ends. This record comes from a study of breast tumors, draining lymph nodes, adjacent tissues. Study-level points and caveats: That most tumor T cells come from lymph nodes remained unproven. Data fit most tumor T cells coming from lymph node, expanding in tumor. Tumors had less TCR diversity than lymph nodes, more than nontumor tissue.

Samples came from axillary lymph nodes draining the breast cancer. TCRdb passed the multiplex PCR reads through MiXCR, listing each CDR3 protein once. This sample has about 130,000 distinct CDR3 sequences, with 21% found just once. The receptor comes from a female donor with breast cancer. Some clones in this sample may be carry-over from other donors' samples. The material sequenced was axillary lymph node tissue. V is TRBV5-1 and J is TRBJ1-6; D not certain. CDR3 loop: CASSLGALNSPLHF. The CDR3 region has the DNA TGCGCCAGCAGCTTGGGAGCTCTCAATTCACCCCTCCACTTT. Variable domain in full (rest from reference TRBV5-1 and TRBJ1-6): KAGVTQTPRYLIKTRGQQVTLSCSPISGHRSVSWYQQTPGQGLQFLFEYFSETQRNKGNFPGRFSGRQFSNSRSEMNVSTLELGDSALYLCASSLGALNSPLHFGNGTRLTVT.